A selection of T cell receptor beta chains follows, all from one sample in a study of T-cell memory formation after mild COVID-19. TCRdb called the 5' RACE reads again in MiXCR, with one record for every CDR3 protein. The profile shows nearly 350,000 distinct CDR3 sequences, 10% to 15% of them singletons. The specimen was PBMCs or a T cell subset sorted from them (not recorded which). All receptors come from a man between 18 and 29 years old who had mild COVID-19 (a few samples of this study predate the infection). Cell type and time point are not known. CDR3s include the opening cysteine and the closing phenylalanine or tryptophan. The order of the fields is D gene, V gene, clone size, J gene, CDR3 DNA, CDR3 protein. A D gene is named only where the DNA matches it firmly. Clone size is given for some rows only: seen once, a few or many times, or a class if the clone is expanded.

>.|TRBV6-1|.|TRBJ2-7
TGTGCCAGCGACTCGGGACACCTCTCCTACGAGCAGTACTTC
CASDSGHLSYEQYF
>TRBD2|TRBV4-2|few|TRBJ2-1
TGTGCCAGCAGCCAAGGTGCGGGGGGCCCGAACAATGAGCAGTTCTTC
CASSQGAGGPNNEQFF
>.|TRBV20-1|few|TRBJ2-1
TGCAGTGCCATCGGGGGTAACAGCTCCTACAATGAGCAGTTCTTC
CSAIGGNSSYNEQFF
>.|TRBV29-1|.|TRBJ2-3
TGCAGCGTTGAAGATCGGTGGGGCACAGATACGCAGTATTTT
CSVEDRWGTDTQYF
>TRBD1|TRBV3-1|.|TRBJ1-2
TGTGCCAGCAGCCAATCCACAGGGGGCTACTATGGCTACACCTTC
CASSQSTGGYYGYTF
>.|TRBV4-3|few|TRBJ1-5
TGCGCCAGCAGCCAAGATTGGGCCGGGCAGCCCCAGCATTTT
CASSQDWAGQPQHF
>TRBD2|TRBV7-2|few|TRBJ2-3
TGTGCCAGCAGCTTAAGGGCTAGCGGGGGACCGGCAGATACGCAGTATTTT
CASSLRASGGPADTQYF
>.|TRBV7-9|.|TRBJ2-2
TGTGCCAGCAGCTTGACGATGGCGGGACCCGGGGAGCTGTTTTTT
CASSLTMAGPGELFF
>.|TRBV5-5|few|TRBJ2-7
TGTGCCAGCAGCTTGGGGCCATCTAAAGCATCCTACGAGCAGTACTTC
CASSLGPSKASYEQYF
>TRBD1|TRBV5-1|few|TRBJ2-2
TGCGCCAGCAGCTCACCTGAGGGGGCCACATACACCGGGGAGCTGTTTTTT
CASSSPEGATYTGELFF
>.|TRBV10-3|few|TRBJ2-7
TGTGCCATCAGTGACAGCGACAGGCCCTACGAGCAGTACTTC
CAISDSDRPYEQYF
>.|TRBV5-4|.|TRBJ2-3
TGTGCTGGGGCGAGTGACCGAGCAGATACGCAGTATTTT
CAGASDRADTQYF
>.|TRBV6-5|.|TRBJ2-3
TGTGCCAGCAGGCCCCGGGGGGTAGGGGGTGATACGCAGTATTTT
CASRPRGVGGDTQYF
>.|TRBV9|many|TRBJ2-2
TGTGCCAGCAGCGTGGCGGGCACCGGGGAGCTGTTTTTT
CASSVAGTGELFF
>.|TRBV2|few|TRBJ2-5
TGTGCCAGCAAGGGGGGATCGACCCAATTTGAGACCCAGTACTTC
CASKGGSTQFETQYF
>TRBD1|TRBV5-5|.|TRBJ2-3
TGTGCCAGCAGCGACCGACAGGGGGCCACAGATACGCAGTATTTT
CASSDRQGATDTQYF
>.|TRBV9|.|TRBJ2-3
TGTGCCAGCAGCGTAGGAGGGACGGAACTCACAGATACGCAGTATTTT
CASSVGGTELTDTQYF
>.|TRBV11-2|few|TRBJ2-7
TGTGCCAGCAGCCAAACATCCTACGAGCAGTACTTC
CASSQTSYEQYF
>.|TRBV9|few|TRBJ1-4
TGTGCCAGCAGCGCCGGACAGCTGACTGCTGAGGGGCTGTTTTTT
CASSAGQLTAEGLFF
>.|TRBV29-1|.|TRBJ2-5
TGCAGCGTTGCCAGAAACCAAGAGACCCAGTACTTC
CSVARNQETQYF
>.|TRBV6-5|few|TRBJ2-3
TGTGCCAGCAGAATATGGGGCGAATCTAGCACAGATACGCAGTATTTT
CASRIWGESSTDTQYF
>.|TRBV4-3|.|TRBJ2-7
TGCGCCAGCAGTCAAGGTTTCAAATCGTACGAGCAGTACTTC
CASSQGFKSYEQYF
>.|TRBV6-5|.|TRBJ1-5
TGTGCCAGCAGGCCAACTCCAACAGGGTACAATCAGCCCCAGCATTTT
CASRPTPTGYNQPQHF
>.|TRBV29-1|.|TRBJ2-3
TGCAGCGTTGTGTGGTGGGACGGCACAGATACGCAGTATTTT
CSVVWWDGTDTQYF
>TRBD2|TRBV7-9|few|TRBJ2-1
TGTGCCAGCAGCCCGTGGACTAGCGGGGAAGAGCAGTTCTTC
CASSPWTSGEEQFF
>.|TRBV7-8|.|TRBJ1-2
TGTGCCAGCAGCGGCCGGGACCTCCTAACGGACTATGGCTACACCTTC
CASSGRDLLTDYGYTF
>.|TRBV24-1|.|TRBJ1-2
TGTGCCACCAGTGATTTCAATGGCTACACCTTC
CATSDFNGYTF
>.|TRBV20-1|few|TRBJ1-1
TGCAGTGCTAGTGGTTCGACCACTGAAGCTTTCTTT
CSASGSTTEAFF
>.|TRBV2|many|TRBJ1-2
TGTGCCAGCACAGCATCTAACTATGGCTACACCTTC
CASTASNYGYTF
>.|TRBV4-1|.|TRBJ1-3
TGCGCCAGCAGCCAAGCCGGGGGGCCGGATGGAAACACCATATATTTT
CASSQAGGPDGNTIYF
>.|TRBV6-5|.|TRBJ1-2
TGTGCCAGCAGCCACCCGTATGACTATGGCTACACCTTC
CASSHPYDYGYTF
>.|TRBV20-1|few|TRBJ2-1
TGCAGTGCCCTTTTGGGAATTCAGTCCTACAATGAGCAGTTCTTC
CSALLGIQSYNEQFF
>.|TRBV30|.|TRBJ2-3
TGTGCCTGGAGTGTAGGCGGCCCGACCACAGATACGCAGTATTTT
CAWSVGGPTTDTQYF
>.|TRBV5-1|.|TRBJ2-3
TGCGCCAGCAGCTTGGCCGTCGGGGTCGGAGATACGCAGTATTTT
CASSLAVGVGDTQYF
>.|TRBV10-2|few|TRBJ1-5
TGCGCCAGCAGTGATTGGGGGGAAAATCAGCCCCAGCATTTT
CASSDWGENQPQHF
>.|TRBV4-3|.|TRBJ2-3
TGCGCCAGCAGCCAAGGGACAACGAGGGGGGGCACAGATACGCAGTATTTT
CASSQGTTRGGTDTQYF
>.|TRBV5-4|.|TRBJ2-5
TGTGCCAGCAGGGAGAGGTCTACTAGCCCCCCAGAGACCCAGTACTTC
CASRERSTSPPETQYF
>.|TRBV24-1|few|TRBJ2-5
TGTGCCACCACTAGGGACGTCTCGACGGAGACCCAGTACTTC
CATTRDVSTETQYF
>.|TRBV7-2|.|TRBJ2-3
TGTGCCAGCAGCTTTAGAGAGGCCACAGATACGCAGTATTTT
CASSFREATDTQYF
>.|TRBV20-1|.|TRBJ2-3
TGCAGTGCTGGGGAGGCAGGCACAGATACGCAGTATTTT
CSAGEAGTDTQYF
>.|TRBV2|.|TRBJ1-1
TGTGCCAGCAGACGACAGGTGGGGGGCACTGAAGCTTTCTTT
CASRRQVGGTEAFF
>.|TRBV5-4|.|TRBJ2-1
TGTGCCAGCAGCTTGAGGGCCCATACCTCCTACAATGAGCAGTTCTTC
CASSLRAHTSYNEQFF
>.|TRBV7-9|.|TRBJ1-1
TGTGCCAGCAGCCAAGGGAGTGTGACTGGATGGGGCACTGAAGCTTTCTTT
CASSQGSVTGWGTEAFF
>TRBD1|TRBV7-2|.|TRBJ1-2
TGTGCCAGCAGCTGGGACAGGGGGCTTGAAGGCTACACCTTC
CASSWDRGLEGYTF
>TRBD1|TRBV13|.|TRBJ2-5
TGTGCCAGCAGCTTAGGTGGCAGGGGGCGGTCAGAGACCCAGTACTTC
CASSLGGRGRSETQYF
>TRBD1|TRBV6-1|.|TRBJ1-2
TGTGACAGCAGAAGACAGGGGTGGAATGGCTACACCTTC
CDSRRQGWNGYTF
>TRBD2|TRBV20-1|many|TRBJ2-3
TGCAGTGCTCCACTTCAGGGACTAGAGCTTGATACGCAGTATTTT
CSAPLQGLELDTQYF
>.|TRBV12-3/TRBV12-4|few|TRBJ1-1
TGTGCCAGCAGGCTCGGGACAACTGAAGCTTTCTTT
CASRLGTTEAFF
>.|TRBV28|few|TRBJ1-4
TGTGCCAGCAGTTCCCCGGGGGCGATAAATGAAAAACTGTTTTTT
CASSSPGAINEKLFF
>.|TRBV9|.|TRBJ1-6
TGTGCCAGCAGCTACGGTATCAGGTCACCCCTCCACTTT
CASSYGIRSPLHF
>.|TRBV11-2|.|TRBJ2-2
TGTGCCAGCAGCCAGAGAGATCCCGGCACCGGGGAGCTGTTTTTT
CASSQRDPGTGELFF
>.|TRBV4-1|few|TRBJ1-4
TGCGCCAGCAGCCAAGGATGGGCCCCTAATGAAAAACTGTTTTTT
CASSQGWAPNEKLFF
>TRBD1|TRBV6-5|few|TRBJ1-4
TGTGCCAGCAGCTACTCCTCCGGGACAGGGAATGAAAAACTGTTTTTT
CASSYSSGTGNEKLFF
>.|TRBV12-3/TRBV12-4|.|TRBJ1-2
TGTGCCAGCAGTTCACCCCCAGAGTTTTATGGCTACACCTTC
CASSSPPEFYGYTF
>TRBD1|TRBV18|few|TRBJ1-1
TGTGCCAGCTCACCACTCCAGGGGGCGAACACTGAAGCTTTCTTT
CASSPLQGANTEAFF